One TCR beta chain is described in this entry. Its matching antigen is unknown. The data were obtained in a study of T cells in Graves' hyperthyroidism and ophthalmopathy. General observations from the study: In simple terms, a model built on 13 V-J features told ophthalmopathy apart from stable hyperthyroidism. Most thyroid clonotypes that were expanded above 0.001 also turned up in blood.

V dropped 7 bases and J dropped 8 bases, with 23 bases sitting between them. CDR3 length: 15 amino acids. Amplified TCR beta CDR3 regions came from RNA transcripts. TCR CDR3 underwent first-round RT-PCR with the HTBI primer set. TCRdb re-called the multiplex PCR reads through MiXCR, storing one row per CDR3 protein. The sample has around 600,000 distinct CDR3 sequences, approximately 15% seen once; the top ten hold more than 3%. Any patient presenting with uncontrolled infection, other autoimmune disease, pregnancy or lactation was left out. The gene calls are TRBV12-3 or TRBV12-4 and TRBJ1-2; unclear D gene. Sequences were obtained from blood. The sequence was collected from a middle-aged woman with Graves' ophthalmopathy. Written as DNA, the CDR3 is TGTGCCAGCACCAAAGACGTAGTCAAGGTTCTGGGCTACACCTTC. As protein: CASTKDVVKVLGYTF.